Shown below are 27 T cell receptor beta chains from a single sample sequenced in a study of CD8 T cells in Susac syndrome. The RNA input was roughly 0.45 to 1 ug, and it was reverse transcribed with random hexamers. Each CDR3 protein gets one entry after TCRdb re-called the immunoSEQ multiplex PCR reads with MiXCR. The repertoire holds approximately 220,000 distinct CDR3 sequences, with about 90% as singletons. Sequencing input: CD8+ T cells from PBMCs. The receptors stem from a human donor with multiple sclerosis.

The chain combines TRBV30 with TRBJ1-1; no definite D call. This CDR3 is 15 amino acids long. The ends were cut back, 2 bases at V and 1 base at J, with 14 bases in the middle. CDR1 and CDR2 from the germline V gene are GTSNPN and SVGIG (reference sequence). The CDR3, as DNA: TGTGCCTGGAGTCCCTTCGTACCGCAGAACACTGAAGCTTTCTTT. Translating gives CAWSPFVPQNTEAFF.

The CDR3 bases are TGTGCCAGCAGGCCCAGTGGAGGCCCCTGGGTAAATACGCAGTATTTT. It codes for CASRPSGGPWVNTQYF. The genes are TRBV12-3 or TRBV12-4 and TRBJ2-3; the D gene is possibly TRBD2 (5 bases). V lost 6 bases and J 7 bases, leaving 23 bases between the germline ends. CDR3 length equals 16 residues.

V and J are TRBV19 and TRBJ1-1; possibly TRBD1 for D (5 bases). CDR3 length equals 14 residues. Germline V gene sequence: CDR1 LNHDA, CDR2 SQIVND (reference sequence). Trimming pared 4 bases from V and 4 bases from J, leaving 13 bases between. CDR3 DNA: TGTGCCAGTAGTAGTGTCGCAGGGCGCACTGAAGCTTTCTTT. Translation gives CASSSVAGRTEAFF.

V gene TRBV19 combines with J gene TRBJ1-1; 7 bases agree with TRBD1. The V segment lost 6 bases and the J segment 3 bases; nucleotides outside the gene matches: 13. Germline CDR1 LNHDA, CDR2 SQIVND (reference sequence). CDR3 length: 16 residues. The CDR3 DNA reads TGTGCCAGTAGGACAGGGACAGCCATACCTTACACTGAAGCTTTCTTT. This sequence encodes CASRTGTAIPYTEAFF.

The rearrangement links TRBV2 to TRBJ2-3, with D perhaps being TRBD1 or TRBD2 (7 bases each). This CDR3 has 16 amino acids. From germline, CDR1 is SNHLY and CDR2 FYNNEI. The V and J ends lost 9 bases and 2 bases respectively, with 21 bases between them. The CDR3, as DNA: TGTGCCAGAACCGATGGGAGGGACAGCTACACAGATACGCAGTATTTT. This sequence encodes CARTDGRDSYTDTQYF.

The chain has TRBV11-2 and TRBJ1-2; D perhaps matches TRBD1 (6 bases). The CDR3 is 15 amino acids. Germline CDR1 reads SGHAT; CDR2 reads FQNNGV. V lost 6 bases, J lost 3 bases, and 17 bases lay in between. The CDR3 coding sequence is TGTGCCAGCAGTGGCAACAGGGCAGGGGACTATGGCTACACCTTC. It yields the protein CASSGNRAGDYGYTF.

This clonotype was detected once. The chain couples TRBV28 to TRBJ2-2; the D gene is possibly TRBD2 (6 bases). The CDR3 totals 16 residues. Trimming took off 7 bases at V and 1 base at J, with 16 bases between the two ends. CDR1 and CDR2 (germline): MDHEN, SYDVKM. The chain's CDR3 is CASTEEGRMNTGELFF. The CDR3 DNA is TGTGCCAGCACCGAGGAGGGGCGGATGAACACCGGGGAGCTGTTTTTT.

The CDR3: CASSQVPGQKTYGYTF. The DNA of the CDR3 is TGTGCCAGCAGCCAAGTTCCGGGACAGAAGACTTATGGCTACACCTTC. The J gene is TRBJ1-2, the V gene TRBV3-1; 7 bases are shared with TRBD1. With V trimmed by 1 base and J by 5 bases, 10 bases remained unmatched. The length of the CDR3 is 16 residues. Germline-derived CDR1 and CDR2 are LGHDT and YNNKEL (reference sequence).

In its sample, this clonotype was seen a few times. This chain links TRBV24-1 with TRBJ2-7; no reliable D call. Trimming left V 3 bases short and J 1 base short, with 6 bases between. CDR1 and CDR2 from the germline V gene are KGHDR and SFDVKD. The CDR3 spans 13 residues. The CDR3 DNA reads as TGTGCCACCAGTGATCCCCCATCCTACGAGCAGTACTTC. As protein: CATSDPPSYEQYF.

The chain uses TRBV5-4 and TRBJ2-3; 7 positions match TRBD2. V shed 1 base, J shed 6 bases, and the junction held 11 bases outside the gene matches. Germline V gene sequence: CDR1 SGHNT, CDR2 YYREEE (reference sequence). There are 16 residues in the CDR3. The CDR3 loop is CASSLLAEIPSDTQYF. DNA for the CDR3: TGTGCCAGCAGCTTGCTAGCGGAGATTCCCTCGGATACGCAGTATTTT.

V gene TRBV14 combines with J gene TRBJ2-5; tentatively, D is TRBD2 (5 bases). This CDR3 comprises 15 residues. V lost 1 base, J lost 4 bases, and 13 bases lay in between. The germline CDR1 and CDR2 sequences are SGHDN and FVKESK. DNA of the CDR3: TGTGCCAGCAGCCAAGGATACTCTAGCTTAGAGACCCAGTACTTC. Its protein product is CASSQGYSSLETQYF.

In the case of this clonotype: A read error may account for a junction end that differs from germline. This chain links TRBV27 with TRBJ2-2; no clear D. Germline loops: CDR1 MNHEY, CDR2 SMNVEV (reference sequence). The CDR3 runs to 13 residues. CDR3 sequence (DNA): TGTGCCAACAGTTTATATCAAGACGGGGAGCTGTTTTTT. Residues: CANSLYQDGELFF.

The chain uses TRBV11-3 and TRBJ2-4, with unresolved D. This CDR3 is built from 15 residues. The V end was cut by 5 bases, the J end by 0 bases, with 11 bases between. CDR1 is SGHNT, CDR2 YENEEA, per germline. The CDR3 coding sequence is TGTGCCAGCAGCGACCGCCGGCTAGCCAAAAACATTCAGTACTTC. Amino acids: CASSDRRLAKNIQYF. Combining the CDR3 with reference TRBV11-3 and TRBJ2-4 gives the whole variable domain EAGVVQSPRYKIIEKKQPVAFWCNPISGHNTLYWYLQNLGQGPELLIRYENEEAVDDSQLPKDRFSAERLKGVDSTLKIQPAELGDSAVYLCASSDRRLAKNIQYFGAGTRLSVL.

V and J are TRBV5-6 and TRBJ2-5; TRBD2 aligns across 13 bases. The V and J ends lost 2 bases and 5 bases, in that order; junction bases with no gene match: 6. The CDR3 has 16 residues. Germline lookup yields CDR1 SGHDT and CDR2 YYEEEE. CDR3 in DNA: TGTGCCAGCAGCTTAAAGACTAGCGGGGGGAGGGAGACCCAGTACTTC. Translated, it gives CASSLKTSGGRETQYF.

The V and J genes are TRBV20-1 and TRBJ2-7; 9 bases are shared with TRBD2. This CDR3 is 17 amino acids long. The germline CDR1 and CDR2 sequences are DFQATT and SNEGSKA (reference sequence). The V gene end was trimmed by 0 bases and the J gene end by 2 bases; junction bases not matched to a gene: 11. The chain's CDR3 is CSARDPRGRDSTYEQYF. CDR3 sequence (DNA): TGCAGTGCTAGAGACCCCCGCGGGAGGGATAGCACCTACGAGCAGTACTTC.

The chain couples TRBV9 to TRBJ2-2; 7 bases map to TRBD2. V lost 0 bases and J lost 1; bases outside the gene matches: 3. Germline loops: CDR1 SGDLS, CDR2 YYNGEE. CDR3 length equals 16 residues. CDR3 DNA sequence: TGTGCCAGCAGCGTAGAGGCTAGCGGGAACACCGGGGAGCTGTTTTTT. This translates into CASSVEASGNTGELFF.

The rearrangement links TRBV6-5 to TRBJ1-3; D unresolved. The germline CDR1 and CDR2 sequences are MNHEY and SVGAGI. Trimming cost V 0 bases and J 4 bases, with 16 bases left between them. The CDR3 covers 17 residues. CDR3 DNA sequence: TGTGCCAGCAGTTACTCTGGAGGACCTCTTGACGGAAACACCATATATTTT. It specifies CASSYSGGPLDGNTIYF.

The chain employs TRBV20-1 and TRBJ2-7, with 7 bases identical to TRBD1. The CDR3 is 15 amino acids. V dropped 1 base and J dropped 3; count of bases not matched to a gene: 9. CDR1 is DFQATT and CDR2 is SNEGSKA in the germline V gene (reference sequence). CDR3 coding DNA: TGCAGTGCTAGAGTGGACAGGTTAGGTATCTACGAGCAGTACTTC. Translating it yields CSARVDRLGIYEQYF.

The rearrangement joins TRBV6-4 to TRBJ2-2, with D unclear. Trimming removed 6 bases from V and 4 bases from J, with 6 bases in between. Germline V lookup: CDR1 MRHNA, CDR2 SNTAGT. This CDR3 is 12 amino acids long. The CDR3 spells CASRTGTGELFF. CDR3 DNA sequence: TGTGCCAGCAGGACGGGCACCGGGGAGCTGTTTTTT.

The genes are TRBV7-8 and TRBJ1-4; 8 bases agree with TRBD1. This CDR3 spans 15 amino acids. Germline V CDR1 and CDR2: SGHVS, FQNEAQ. Germline trimming cut 5 bases from V and 6 bases from J; bases unmatched to any gene: 8. CDR3 amino acids: CASSLGTGRDEKLFF. DNA for the CDR3: TGTGCCAGCAGCCTTGGGACAGGAAGGGATGAAAAACTGTTTTTT.

CDR3 residues: CASSDRRAKNIQYF. In DNA form, the CDR3 reads TGTGCCAGCAGTGACCGTCGGGCCAAAAACATTCAGTACTTC. The rearrangement links TRBV6-4 to TRBJ2-4; D remains unclear. Trimming removed 2 bases from V and 1 base from J, with 6 bases in between. CDR3 length equals 14 residues. Germline V CDR1 and CDR2: MRHNA, SNTAGT.

This clonotype was counted only a few times. The chain links TRBV9 to TRBJ2-7; D could derive from TRBD1 or TRBD2 (5 bases each). Trimming pared 2 bases from V and 3 bases from J, leaving 9 bases between. CDR1 is SGDLS and CDR2 is YYNGEE in the germline V gene. The CDR3 sequence is 13 residues long. The CDR3 coding sequence is TGTGCCAGCAGCGTCACAGGAGGCTACGAGCAGTACTTC. Its protein is CASSVTGGYEQYF.

The V call is TRBV6-5, the J call TRBJ2-1; D not resolved. The V end was cut by 8 bases, the J end by 4 bases, with 12 bases between. The CDR3 spans 13 residues. Germline loops: CDR1 MNHEY, CDR2 SVGAGI. CDR3 nucleotides: TGTGCCAGCGGGCCAGGACCTTACAATGAGCAGTTCTTC. Protein product: CASGPGPYNEQFF.

The V gene is TRBV7-9, the J gene TRBJ1-4; TRBD1 is a possible D gene (5 bases). Per germline, CDR1 SEHNR and CDR2 FQNEAQ (reference sequence). The V end lost 8 bases, the J end lost 4 bases, and 11 bases lay between the germline ends. This CDR3 has 13 residues. In nucleotides, the CDR3 is TGTGCCAGCGGGGGACTGTTTAATGAAAAACTGTTTTTT. It is translated as CASGGLFNEKLFF.

The rearrangement joins TRBV4-1 to TRBJ2-7; the D is unclear. The CDR3 length is 14 residues. V was cut by 0 bases and J by 4 bases, with 10 bases left in between. The V gene's germline CDR1 is MGHRA and CDR2 YSYEKL. CDR3 residues: CASSQEGKYYEQYF. CDR3 DNA: TGCGCCAGCAGCCAAGAGGGCAAATATTACGAGCAGTACTTC.

The V and J genes are TRBV4-1 and TRBJ2-1; possibly TRBD1 for D (6 bases). The CDR3 spans 14 residues. The V end lost 4 bases, the J end lost 3 bases, and 10 bases lay between the germline ends. Per the germline V gene, CDR1 is MGHRA and CDR2 is YSYEKL. CDR3 nucleotide sequence: TGCGCCAGCAGCCCCCGACAGGACTACAATGAGCAGTTCTTC. Its protein is CASSPRQDYNEQFF.

V gene TRBV2 combines with J gene TRBJ2-7; D not certain. V gave up 9 bases and J gave up 3 bases, with 21 bases separating them. CDR3 length: 15 residues. Germline CDR1 reads SNHLY; CDR2 reads FYNNEI. For the CDR3, the DNA is TGTGCCAGTGGAGAATCCTCTTTCACCAACTACGAGCAGTACTTC. Amino acids: CASGESSFTNYEQYF.